The source of this T cell receptor beta chain is a study of Graves' ophthalmopathy and Graves' hyperthyroidism. Study-level information: Peripheral blood sampling preceded any treatment and occurred at initial diagnosis.

This clonotype was seen repeatedly, ten times or more. The authors amplified TCR beta CDR3 regions from RNA transcripts. RT-PCR with HTBI primers came first, then second-round multiplex PCR. TCRdb recomputed calls from the multiplex PCR reads with MiXCR, one row per CDR3 protein. This table holds approximately 500,000 distinct CDR3 sequences, about an eighth found once. Moderately to severely active ophthalmopathy under 3 months, CAS at least 3, NOSPECS at least 4. This CDR3 region has 14 residues. Germline V gene lookup returns CDR1 MNHNS and CDR2 SASEGT. V was clipped by 6 bases and J by 0 bases; unmatched bases: 4.

Sequencing was carried out using blood. The chain uses TRBV6-1 and TRBJ1-1; 7 bases are a match to TRBD1. The sequence derives from a woman under 40 with Graves' ophthalmopathy. The CDR3 region is CASSGTAVNTEAFF. CDR3 DNA: TGTGCCAGCAGCGGGACAGCCGTGAACACTGAAGCTTTCTTT.